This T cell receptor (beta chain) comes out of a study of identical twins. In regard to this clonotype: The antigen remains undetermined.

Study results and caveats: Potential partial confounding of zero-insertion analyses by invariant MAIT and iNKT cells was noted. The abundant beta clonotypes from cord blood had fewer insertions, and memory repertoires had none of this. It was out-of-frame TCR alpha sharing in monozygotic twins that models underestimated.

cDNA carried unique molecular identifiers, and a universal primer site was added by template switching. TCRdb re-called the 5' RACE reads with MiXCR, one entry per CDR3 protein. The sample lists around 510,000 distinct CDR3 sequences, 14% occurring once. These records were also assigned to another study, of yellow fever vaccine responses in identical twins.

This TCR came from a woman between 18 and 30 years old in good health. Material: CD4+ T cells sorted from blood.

CDR3 DNA sequence: TGTGCCAGCAGCTATGTCAGCACAGATACGCAGTATTTT. Protein product: CASSYVSTDTQYF. The J gene is TRBJ2-3, the V gene TRBV7-3; the D is unclear. The CDR3 runs to 13 residues. Trimming left V 4 bases short and J 0 bases short, with 5 bases between. In germline, CDR1 is SGHTA, CDR2 FQGTGA. Together with reference TRBV7-3 and TRBJ2-3, the CDR3 gives the full variable domain: GAGVSQTPSNKVTEKGKYVELRCDPISGHTALYWYRQSLGQGPEFLIYFQGTGAADDSGLPNDRFFAVRPEGSVSTLKIQRTERGDSAVYLCASSYVSTDTQYFGPGTRLTVL.